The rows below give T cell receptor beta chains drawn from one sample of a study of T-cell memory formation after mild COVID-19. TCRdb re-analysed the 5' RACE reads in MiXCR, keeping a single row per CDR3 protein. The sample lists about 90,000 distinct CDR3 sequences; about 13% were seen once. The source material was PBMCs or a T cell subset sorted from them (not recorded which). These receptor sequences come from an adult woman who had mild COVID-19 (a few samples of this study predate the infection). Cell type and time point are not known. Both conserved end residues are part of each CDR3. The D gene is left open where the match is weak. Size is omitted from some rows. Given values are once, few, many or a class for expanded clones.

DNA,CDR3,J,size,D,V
TGCGCCAGCAGCTTGGCCATCGGCAATGAGCAGTTCTTC,CASSLAIGNEQFF,TRBJ2-1,few,NA,TRBV5-1
TGTGCCAGCAGCGGCGACACGATTCTGAACTACGATGAGCAGTTCTTC,CASSGDTILNYDEQFF,TRBJ2-1,NA,NA,TRBV9
TGTGCCAGCAGTTCCGGGACTAGCGGGATTATTGAGCAGTTCTTC,CASSSGTSGIIEQFF,TRBJ2-1,NA,TRBD2,TRBV27
TGCAGCGTTGAGACGGGGGACGGAAGCACAGATACGCAGTATTTT,CSVETGDGSTDTQYF,TRBJ2-3,NA,NA,TRBV29-1
TGCGCCAGCAGCCAAGTGTTAGTGCCAGGAGAGACCCAGTACTTC,CASSQVLVPGETQYF,TRBJ2-5,few,NA,TRBV4-3
TGTGCCAGCAGCTCCGGGACAGGGTACCAAGAGACCCAGTACTTC,CASSSGTGYQETQYF,TRBJ2-5,NA,TRBD1,TRBV13
TGCGCCAGCAGCTTGGAGTCGGATTCACCCCTCCACTTT,CASSLESDSPLHF,TRBJ1-6,NA,NA,TRBV5-1
TGTGCCAGCAGCCAAGATGTGGCGGGACTAGGCCGAGAGACCCAGTACTTC,CASSQDVAGLGRETQYF,TRBJ2-5,many,TRBD2,TRBV4-2
TGCAGTGCTAGATCCACCCAGGGGGGTTACGAGCAGTACTTC,CSARSTQGGYEQYF,TRBJ2-7,NA,NA,TRBV20-1
TGCAGTGCTAGAAATCTCGTAGCGGTGGCCTACAATGAGCAGTTCTTC,CSARNLVAVAYNEQFF,TRBJ2-1,NA,NA,TRBV20-1
TGTGCCAGCAGCCACACCCGGGACACCTTCTACGAGCAGTACTTC,CASSHTRDTFYEQYF,TRBJ2-7,few,NA,TRBV7-9
TGTGCCAGCAGCCCTAGCGGGAGCTCCACCGGGGAGCTGTTTTTT,CASSPSGSSTGELFF,TRBJ2-2,few,TRBD2,TRBV9
TGCAGTGCGCAGGACAGTTGGGCGATCACCTACGAGCAGTACTTC,CSAQDSWAITYEQYF,TRBJ2-7,NA,NA,TRBV20-1
TGCGCCAGCAGCCCAGCCGACAGGGGCAATGAGCAGTTCTTC,CASSPADRGNEQFF,TRBJ2-1,NA,TRBD1,TRBV5-1
TGCGCCAGCAGCCAAGAGGGTAGCGGGGGCCATTACGAGCAGTACTTC,CASSQEGSGGHYEQYF,TRBJ2-7,once,TRBD2,TRBV4-1
TGTGCTAGTGGCCCCCATGGGGACAGGGCGGATAGCAATCAGCCCCAGCATTTT,CASGPHGDRADSNQPQHF,TRBJ1-5,NA,TRBD1,TRBV12-5
TGTGCCAGCAGCCTGACAGGGGTTGGAGTGTTC,CASSLTGVGVF,TRBJ2-3,many,TRBD1,TRBV7-9
TGTGCCAGCAGTTGGACAGGGGAAAACTATGGCTACACCTTC,CASSWTGENYGYTF,TRBJ1-2,NA,TRBD1,TRBV9
TGTGCCACCCATCGACGACTCGGGACAGGGGTTACCGGGGAGCTGTTTTTT,CATHRRLGTGVTGELFF,TRBJ2-2,NA,TRBD1,TRBV19
TGCGCCAGCAGTCAAAGGCAGTATTTT,CASSQRQYF,TRBJ2-3,few,NA,TRBV23-1
TGTGCCAGTAGTGCAGGGTTGGGGAACACTGAAGCTTTCTTT,CASSAGLGNTEAFF,TRBJ1-1,few,NA,TRBV19
TGTGCCAGCAGCGTAGCTGGACTAGCGGAGATGTACAATGAGCAGTTCTTC,CASSVAGLAEMYNEQFF,TRBJ2-1,NA,TRBD2,TRBV9
TGTGCCACCAGTGCCGCTCCTAACTATGGCTACACCTTC,CATSAAPNYGYTF,TRBJ1-2,few,NA,TRBV24-1
TGTGCCAGCAGTCTAGGGACTAGCGGGGATTCCTACGAGCAGTACTTC,CASSLGTSGDSYEQYF,TRBJ2-7,few,TRBD2,TRBV27
TGCGCCAGCAGCGGAGGGACAGGCTCCTACAATGAGCAGTTCTTC,CASSGGTGSYNEQFF,TRBJ2-1,NA,TRBD1,TRBV5-1
TGTGCCAGCATAAGACAGGCAGCAGATACGCAGTATTTT,CASIRQAADTQYF,TRBJ2-3,NA,NA,TRBV2
TGTGCCACCTCTTGGGATTTAGCGGGGGCGTCAGATACGCAGTATTTT,CATSWDLAGASDTQYF,TRBJ2-3,NA,TRBD2,TRBV27